This T cell receptor (beta chain) was profiled in a study of a mutant IDH1 vaccine in newly diagnosed glioma. The repertoire was sequenced with immunoSEQ multiplex PCR; TCRdb's copy has only in-frame clones and lacks some. The sample holds tens of thousands of clones; roughly 87% are singletons and the top ten take more than 3%. This CDR3 spans 16 amino acids. V was shortened by 8 bases and J by 6 bases, with 20 bases between the two germline ends. The germline CDR1 and CDR2 sequences are SGHNT and YENEEA. The study, taken as a whole, reports: Overall, around 94% of patients had vaccine-induced immune responses.

Time point here: week 47, end of study. The vaccine gave 300 ug of a 20-mer mutant IDH1 peptide subcutaneously per dose. A word on this clone: Antigen: not known.

Sequencing used PBMCs, obtained from a glioma patient whose treatment included an IDH1 peptide vaccine. The TCR was taken from a woman aged 50 to 60 with glioma. This sequence joins TRBV11-3 and TRBJ1-6, with D tentatively TRBD1 (6 bases). The CDR3 loop is CASSTQAAGANSPLHF. The CDR3 nucleotides read TGTGCCAGCTCCACCCAGGCGGCGGGGGCTAATTCACCCCTCCACTTT. The complete variable domain, with remaining parts taken from reference TRBV11-3 and TRBJ1-6, reads EAGVVQSPRYKIIEKKQPVAFWCNPISGHNTLYWYLQNLGQGPELLIRYENEEAVDDSQLPKDRFSAERLKGVDSTLKIQPAELGDSAVYLCASSTQAAGANSPLHFGNGTRLTVT.